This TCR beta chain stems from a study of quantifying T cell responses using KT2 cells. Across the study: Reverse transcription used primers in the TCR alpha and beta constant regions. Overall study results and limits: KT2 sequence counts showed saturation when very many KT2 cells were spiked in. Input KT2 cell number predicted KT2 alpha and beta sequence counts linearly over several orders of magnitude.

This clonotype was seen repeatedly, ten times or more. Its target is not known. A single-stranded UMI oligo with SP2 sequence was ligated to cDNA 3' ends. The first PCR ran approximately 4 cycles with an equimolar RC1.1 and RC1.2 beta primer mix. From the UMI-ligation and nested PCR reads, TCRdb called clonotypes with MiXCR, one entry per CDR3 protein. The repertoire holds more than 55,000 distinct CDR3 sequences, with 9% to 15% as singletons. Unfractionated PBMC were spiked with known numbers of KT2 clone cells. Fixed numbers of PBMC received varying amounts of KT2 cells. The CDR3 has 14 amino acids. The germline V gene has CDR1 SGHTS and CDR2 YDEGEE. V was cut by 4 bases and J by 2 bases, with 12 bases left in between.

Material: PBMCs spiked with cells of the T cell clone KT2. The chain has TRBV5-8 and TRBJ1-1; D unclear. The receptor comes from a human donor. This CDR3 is CASSLAGTNTEAFF. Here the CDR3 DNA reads TGTGCCAGCAGCCTGGCGGGCACAAACACTGAAGCTTTCTTT.